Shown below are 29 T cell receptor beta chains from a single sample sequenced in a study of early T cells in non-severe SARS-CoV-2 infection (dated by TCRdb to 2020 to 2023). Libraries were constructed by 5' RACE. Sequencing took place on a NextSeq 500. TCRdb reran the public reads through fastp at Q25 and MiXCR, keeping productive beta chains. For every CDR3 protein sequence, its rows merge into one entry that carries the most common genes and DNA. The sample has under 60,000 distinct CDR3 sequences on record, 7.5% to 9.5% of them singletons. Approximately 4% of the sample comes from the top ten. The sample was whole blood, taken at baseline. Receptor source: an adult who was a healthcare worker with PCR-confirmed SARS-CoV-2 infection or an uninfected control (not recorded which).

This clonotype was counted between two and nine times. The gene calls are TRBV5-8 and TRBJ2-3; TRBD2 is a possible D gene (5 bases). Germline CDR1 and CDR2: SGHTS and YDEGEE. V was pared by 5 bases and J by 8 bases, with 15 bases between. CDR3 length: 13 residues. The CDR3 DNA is TGTGCCAGCAGAACTGCTGAGGGCACTACGCAGTATTTT. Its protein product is CASRTAEGTTQYF.

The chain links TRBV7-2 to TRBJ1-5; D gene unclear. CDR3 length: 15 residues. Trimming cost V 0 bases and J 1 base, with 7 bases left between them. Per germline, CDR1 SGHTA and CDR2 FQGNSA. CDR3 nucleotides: TGTGCCAGCAGCTTAGCAGGGCGCAGCAATCAGCCCCAGCATTTT. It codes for CASSLAGRSNQPQHF.

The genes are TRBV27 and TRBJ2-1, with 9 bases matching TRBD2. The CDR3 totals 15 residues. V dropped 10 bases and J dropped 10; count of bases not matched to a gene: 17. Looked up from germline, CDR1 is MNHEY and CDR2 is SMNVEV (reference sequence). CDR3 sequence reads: CATTSSRGGVGEQFF. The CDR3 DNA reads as TGTGCCACCACCTCATCGCGCGGGGGGGTAGGCGAGCAGTTCTTC.

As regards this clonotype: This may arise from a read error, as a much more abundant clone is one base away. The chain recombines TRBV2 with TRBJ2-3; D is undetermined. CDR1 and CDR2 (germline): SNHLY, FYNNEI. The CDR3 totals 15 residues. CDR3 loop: CTSRKGRIGTDTQYF. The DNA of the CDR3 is TGTACCAGCAGGAAGGGCCGAATTGGGACAGATACGCAGTATTTT.

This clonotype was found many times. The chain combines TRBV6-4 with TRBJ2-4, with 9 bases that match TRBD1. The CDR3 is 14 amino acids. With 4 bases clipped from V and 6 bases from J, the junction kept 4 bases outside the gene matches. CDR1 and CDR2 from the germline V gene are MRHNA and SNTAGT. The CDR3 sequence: CASSAGQGGNIQYF. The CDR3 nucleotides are TGTGCCAGCAGTGCGGGACAGGGAGGAAACATTCAGTACTTC.

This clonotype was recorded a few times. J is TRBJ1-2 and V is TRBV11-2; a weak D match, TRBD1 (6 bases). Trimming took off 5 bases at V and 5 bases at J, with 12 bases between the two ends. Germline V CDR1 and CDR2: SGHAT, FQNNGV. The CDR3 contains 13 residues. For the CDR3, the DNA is TGTGCCAGCAGCCCGGAGAGGGGGTATGGCTACACCTTC. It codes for CASSPERGYGYTF.

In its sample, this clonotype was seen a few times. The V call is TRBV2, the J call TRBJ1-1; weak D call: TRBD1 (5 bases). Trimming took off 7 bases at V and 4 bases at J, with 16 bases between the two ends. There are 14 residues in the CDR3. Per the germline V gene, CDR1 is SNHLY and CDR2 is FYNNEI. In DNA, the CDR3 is TGTGCCAGCATCTCGCGGAGGGGTCCCACTGAAGCTTTCTTT. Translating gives CASISRRGPTEAFF.

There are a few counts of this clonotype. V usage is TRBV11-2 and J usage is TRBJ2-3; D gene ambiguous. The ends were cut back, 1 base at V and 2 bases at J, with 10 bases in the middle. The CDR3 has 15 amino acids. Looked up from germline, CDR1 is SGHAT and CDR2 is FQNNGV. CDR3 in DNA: TGTGCCAGCAGCTTAGGTCCGGACCACACAGATACGCAGTATTTT. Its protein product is CASSLGPDHTDTQYF.

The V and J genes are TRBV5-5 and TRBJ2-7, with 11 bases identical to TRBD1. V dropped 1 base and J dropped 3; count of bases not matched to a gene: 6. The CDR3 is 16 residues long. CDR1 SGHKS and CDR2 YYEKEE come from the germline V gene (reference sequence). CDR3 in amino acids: CASSLSVGTGGYEQYF. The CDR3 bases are TGTGCCAGCAGCTTGTCAGTCGGGACAGGGGGCTACGAGCAGTACTTC. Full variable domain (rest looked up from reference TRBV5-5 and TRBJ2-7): DAGVTQSPTHLIKTRGQQVTLRCSPISGHKSVSWYQQVLGQGPQFIFQYYEKEERGRGNFPDRFSARQFPNYSSELNVNALLLGDSALYLCASSLSVGTGGYEQYFGPGTRLTVT.

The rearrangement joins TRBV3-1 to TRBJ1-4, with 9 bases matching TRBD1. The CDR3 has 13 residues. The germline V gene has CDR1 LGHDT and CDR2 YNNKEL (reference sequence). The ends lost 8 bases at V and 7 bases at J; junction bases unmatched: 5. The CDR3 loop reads CASSGQGREKLFF. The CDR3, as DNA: TGTGCCAGCTCCGGACAGGGGCGTGAAAAACTGTTTTTT. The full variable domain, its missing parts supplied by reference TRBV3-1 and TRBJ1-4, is DTAVSQTPKYLVTQMGNDKSIKCEQNLGHDTMYWYKQDSKKFLKIMFSYNNKELIINETVPNRFSPKSPDKAHLNLHINSLELGDSAVYFCASSGQGREKLFFGSGTQLSVL.

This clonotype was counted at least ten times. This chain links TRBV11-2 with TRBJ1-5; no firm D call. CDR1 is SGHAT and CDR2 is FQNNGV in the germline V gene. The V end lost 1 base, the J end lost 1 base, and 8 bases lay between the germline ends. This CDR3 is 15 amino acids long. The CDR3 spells CASSLAAGSNQPQHF. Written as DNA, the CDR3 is TGTGCCAGCAGCTTAGCCGCAGGCAGCAATCAGCCCCAGCATTTT.

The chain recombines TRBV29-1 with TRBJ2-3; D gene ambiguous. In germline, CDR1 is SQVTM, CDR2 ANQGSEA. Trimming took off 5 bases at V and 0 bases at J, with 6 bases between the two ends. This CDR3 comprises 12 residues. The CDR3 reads CSVSVSTDTQYF. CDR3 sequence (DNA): TGCAGCGTTTCAGTGAGCACAGATACGCAGTATTTT.

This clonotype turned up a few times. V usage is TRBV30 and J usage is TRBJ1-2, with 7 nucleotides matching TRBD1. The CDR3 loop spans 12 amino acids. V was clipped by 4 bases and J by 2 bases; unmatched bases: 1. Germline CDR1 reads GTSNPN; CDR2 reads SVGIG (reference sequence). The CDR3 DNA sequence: TGTGCCTGGACGACAGGGAACTATGGCTACACCTTC. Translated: CAWTTGNYGYTF.

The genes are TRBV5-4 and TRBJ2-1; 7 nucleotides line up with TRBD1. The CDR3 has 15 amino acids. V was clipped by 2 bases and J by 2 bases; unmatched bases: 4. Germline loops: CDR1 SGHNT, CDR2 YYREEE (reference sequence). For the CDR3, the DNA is TGTGCCAGCAGCTTCCAGACAGGGACCTACAATGAGCAGTTCTTC. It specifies CASSFQTGTYNEQFF.

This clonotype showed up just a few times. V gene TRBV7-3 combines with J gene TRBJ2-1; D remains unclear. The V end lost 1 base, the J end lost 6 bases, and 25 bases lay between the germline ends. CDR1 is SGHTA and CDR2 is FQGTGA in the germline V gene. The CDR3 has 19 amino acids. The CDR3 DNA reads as TGTGCCAGCAGCTTAAAGGGCCCGCGCGTCAAAGGTGCCTCCAATGAGCAGTTCTTC. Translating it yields CASSLKGPRVKGASNEQFF.

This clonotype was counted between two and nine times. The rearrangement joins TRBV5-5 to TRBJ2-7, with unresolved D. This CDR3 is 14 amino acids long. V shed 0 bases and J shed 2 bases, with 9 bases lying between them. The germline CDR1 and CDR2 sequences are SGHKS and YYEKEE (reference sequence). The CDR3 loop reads CASSLEARAYEQYF. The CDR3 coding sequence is TGTGCCAGCAGCTTGGAGGCACGCGCCTACGAGCAGTACTTC. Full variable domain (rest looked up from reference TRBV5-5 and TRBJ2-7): DAGVTQSPTHLIKTRGQQVTLRCSPISGHKSVSWYQQVLGQGPQFIFQYYEKEERGRGNFPDRFSARQFPNYSSELNVNALLLGDSALYLCASSLEARAYEQYFGPGTRLTVT.

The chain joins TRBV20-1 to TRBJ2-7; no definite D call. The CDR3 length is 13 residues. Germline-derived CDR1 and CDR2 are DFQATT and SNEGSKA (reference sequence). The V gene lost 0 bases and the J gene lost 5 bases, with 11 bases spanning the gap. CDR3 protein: CSARDRRFDEQYF. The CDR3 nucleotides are TGCAGTGCTAGAGATCGCAGGTTCGACGAGCAGTACTTC.

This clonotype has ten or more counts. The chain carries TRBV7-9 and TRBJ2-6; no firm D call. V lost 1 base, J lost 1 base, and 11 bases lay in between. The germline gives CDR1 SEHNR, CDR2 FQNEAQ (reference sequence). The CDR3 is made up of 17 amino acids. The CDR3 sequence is CASSLDWRRSGANVLTF. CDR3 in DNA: TGTGCCAGCAGCTTAGATTGGCGGCGGTCTGGGGCCAACGTCCTGACTTTC.

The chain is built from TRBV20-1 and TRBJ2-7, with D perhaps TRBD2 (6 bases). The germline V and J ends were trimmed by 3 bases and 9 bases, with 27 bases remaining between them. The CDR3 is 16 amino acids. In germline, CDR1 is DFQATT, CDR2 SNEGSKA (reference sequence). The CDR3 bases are TGCAGTGCTAGGCCCTCCTTGGGAGGATATTATACGGGGCAGTACTTC. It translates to CSARPSLGGYYTGQYF.

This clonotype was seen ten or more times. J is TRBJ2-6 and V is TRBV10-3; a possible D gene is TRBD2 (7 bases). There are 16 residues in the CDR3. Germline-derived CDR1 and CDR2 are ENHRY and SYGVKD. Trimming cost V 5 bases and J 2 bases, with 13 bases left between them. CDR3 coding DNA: TGTGCCATCAGTCGCGGGGGCCCACCTGGGGCCAACGTCCTGACTTTC. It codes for CAISRGGPPGANVLTF.

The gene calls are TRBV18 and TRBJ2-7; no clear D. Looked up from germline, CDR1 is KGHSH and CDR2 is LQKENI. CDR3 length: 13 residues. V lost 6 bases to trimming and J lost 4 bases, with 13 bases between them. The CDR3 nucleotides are TGTGCCAGCTCCCCAACCCACGGGTACGAGCAGTACTTC. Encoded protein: CASSPTHGYEQYF.

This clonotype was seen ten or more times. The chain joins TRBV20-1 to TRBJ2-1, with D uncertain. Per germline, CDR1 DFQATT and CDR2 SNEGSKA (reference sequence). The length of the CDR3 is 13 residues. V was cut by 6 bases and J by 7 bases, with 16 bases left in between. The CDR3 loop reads CSAPSEARNEQFF. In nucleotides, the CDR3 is TGCAGTGCACCTTCTGAGGCGCGGAATGAGCAGTTCTTC.

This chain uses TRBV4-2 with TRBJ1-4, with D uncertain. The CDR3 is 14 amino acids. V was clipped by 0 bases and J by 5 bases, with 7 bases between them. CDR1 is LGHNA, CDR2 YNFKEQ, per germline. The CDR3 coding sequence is TGTGCCAGCAGCCAAGATGACCAGAATGAAAAACTGTTTTTT. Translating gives CASSQDDQNEKLFF.

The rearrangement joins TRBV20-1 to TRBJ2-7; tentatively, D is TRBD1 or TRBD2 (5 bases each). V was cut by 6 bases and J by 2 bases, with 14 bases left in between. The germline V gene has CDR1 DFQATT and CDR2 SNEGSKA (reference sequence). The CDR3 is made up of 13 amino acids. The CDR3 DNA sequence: TGCAGTGCCTTGGGAAGGGACCCCTACGAGCAGTACTTC. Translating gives CSALGRDPYEQYF.

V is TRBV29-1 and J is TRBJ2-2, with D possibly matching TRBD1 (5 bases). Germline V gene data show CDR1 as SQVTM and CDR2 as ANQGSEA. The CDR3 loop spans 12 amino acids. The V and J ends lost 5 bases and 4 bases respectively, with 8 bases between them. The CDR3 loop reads CSVIRGTGELFF. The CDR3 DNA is TGCAGCGTTATAAGGGGCACCGGGGAGCTGTTTTTT.

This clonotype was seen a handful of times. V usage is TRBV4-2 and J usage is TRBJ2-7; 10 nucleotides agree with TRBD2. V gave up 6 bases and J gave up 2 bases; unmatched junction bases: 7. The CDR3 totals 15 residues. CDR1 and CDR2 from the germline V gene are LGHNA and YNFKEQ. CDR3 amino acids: CASSRAAGGTYEQYF. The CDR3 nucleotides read TGTGCCAGCAGTAGAGCAGCGGGAGGGACCTACGAGCAGTACTTC.

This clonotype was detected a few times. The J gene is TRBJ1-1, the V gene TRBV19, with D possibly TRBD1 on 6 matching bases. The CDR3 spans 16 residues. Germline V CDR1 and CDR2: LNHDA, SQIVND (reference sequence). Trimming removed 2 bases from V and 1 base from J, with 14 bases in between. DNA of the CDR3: TGTGCCAGTAGTATACGGGCAGGGGCTCGGAACACTGAAGCTTTCTTT. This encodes CASSIRAGARNTEAFF.

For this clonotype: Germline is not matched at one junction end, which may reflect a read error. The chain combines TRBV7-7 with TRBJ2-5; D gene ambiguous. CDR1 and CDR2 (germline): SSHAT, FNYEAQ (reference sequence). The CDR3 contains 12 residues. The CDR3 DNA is TGTGCTAGCACCTTACCCACCAGGACCCAGTACTTC. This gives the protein CASTLPTRTQYF.

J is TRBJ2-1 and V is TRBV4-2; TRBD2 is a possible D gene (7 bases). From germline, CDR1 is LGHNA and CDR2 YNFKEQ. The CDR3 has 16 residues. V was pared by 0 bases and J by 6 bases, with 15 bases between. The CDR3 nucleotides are TGTGCCAGCAGCCAAGATGGGGGGGCCGTTCGCAATGAGCAGTTCTTC. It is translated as CASSQDGGAVRNEQFF.